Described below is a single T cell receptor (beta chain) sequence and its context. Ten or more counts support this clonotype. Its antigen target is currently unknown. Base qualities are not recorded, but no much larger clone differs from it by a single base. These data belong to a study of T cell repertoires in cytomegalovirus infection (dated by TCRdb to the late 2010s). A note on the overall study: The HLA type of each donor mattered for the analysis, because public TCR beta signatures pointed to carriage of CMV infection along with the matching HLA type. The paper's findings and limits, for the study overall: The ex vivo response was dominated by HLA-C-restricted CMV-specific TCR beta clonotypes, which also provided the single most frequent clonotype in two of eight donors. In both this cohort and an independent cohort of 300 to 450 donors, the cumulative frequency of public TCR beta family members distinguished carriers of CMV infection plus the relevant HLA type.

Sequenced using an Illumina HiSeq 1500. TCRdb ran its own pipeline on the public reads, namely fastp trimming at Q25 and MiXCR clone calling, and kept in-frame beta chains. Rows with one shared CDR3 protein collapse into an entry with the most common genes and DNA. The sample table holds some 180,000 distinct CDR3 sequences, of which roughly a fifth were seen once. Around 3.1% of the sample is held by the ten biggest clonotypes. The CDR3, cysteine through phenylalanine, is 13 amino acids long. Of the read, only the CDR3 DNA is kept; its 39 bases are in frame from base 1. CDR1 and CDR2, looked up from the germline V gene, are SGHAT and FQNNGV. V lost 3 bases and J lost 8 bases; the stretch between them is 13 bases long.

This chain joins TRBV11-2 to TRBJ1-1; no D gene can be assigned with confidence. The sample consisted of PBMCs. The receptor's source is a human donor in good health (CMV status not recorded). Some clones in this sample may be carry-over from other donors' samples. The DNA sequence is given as TGTGCCAGCAGCTTGGTAATTTCCACCGAAGCTTTCTTT. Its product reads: CASSLVISTEAFF. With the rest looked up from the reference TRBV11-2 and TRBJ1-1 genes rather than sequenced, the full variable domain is EAGVAQSPRYKIIEKRQSVAFWCNPISGHATLYWYQQILGQGPKLLIQFQNNGVVDDSQLPKDRFSAERLKGVDSTLKIQPAKLEDSAVYLCASSLVISTEAFFGQGTRLTVV.